The 25 T cell receptor beta chains in this list originate from one sample, sequenced in a study of cytomegalovirus exposure and HLA in healthy donors. It was with 60 Vbeta and 13 Jbeta primers that the PCR ran. Here immunoSEQ multiplex PCR was the method, and the copy in TCRdb shows in-frame clones only, minus some. The sample comprises over 150,000 clones, 60% to 80% of which are singletons, and 9.5% to 10% rests with the top ten. The specimen was PBMCs. The receptors were gathered from a man between 18 and 35 years old in good health and CMV-seropositive.

This clone has only a few counts. The J gene is TRBJ1-6, the V gene TRBV21-1; the D segment call TRBD1 is taken from the table without a DNA check. TRBV21-1 corresponds to a pseudogene. The CDR3 sequence is 14 residues long. CDR3 amino acids: CASSWDRGNSPLHF. In nucleotides, the CDR3 is TGTGCCAGCAGCTGGGACAGGGGGAATTCACCCCTCCACTTT.

The chain uses TRBV29-1 and TRBJ2-2; 8 bases align to TRBD2. This CDR3 is built from 15 residues. Per the germline V gene, CDR1 is SQVTM and CDR2 is ANQGSEA. J was trimmed by 2 bases and V by 3 bases; bases with no gene match: 5. CDR3 nucleotides: TGCAGCGTTGAGGGAGCGGGAGATAACACCGGGGAGCTGTTTTTT. Encoded protein: CSVEGAGDNTGELFF.

In its sample, this clone was seen a few times. This sequence joins TRBV6-5 and TRBJ2-3; D is undetermined. Per germline, CDR1 MNHEY and CDR2 SVGAGI. The CDR3 is made up of 15 amino acids. Deletions cut 2 bases from V and 0 bases from J, with 9 bases between. CDR3 sequence (DNA): TGTGCCAGCAGTTACCGGAGTTGGAGCACAGATACGCAGTATTTT. Protein product: CASSYRSWSTDTQYF.

The chain is built from TRBV7-9 and TRBJ2-2; TRBD2 is a possible D gene (7 bases). V shed 5 bases and J shed 6 bases, with 16 bases lying between them. CDR3 length equals 15 residues. Per the germline V gene, CDR1 is SEHNR and CDR2 is FQNEAQ (reference sequence). CDR3 residues: CASSREGGAAGELFF. CDR3 bases: TGTGCCAGCAGCCGCGAGGGGGGGGCGGCCGGGGAGCTGTTTTTT.

This clone was seen just once. This rearrangement joins TRBV6-6 to TRBJ1-4, with a weak D call TRBD1 (6 bases). Germline-derived CDR1 and CDR2 are MNHNY and SVGAGI (reference sequence). V lost 2 bases, J lost 5 bases, and 9 bases lay in between. The CDR3 covers 14 residues. CDR3 coding DNA: TGTGCCAGCAGTTACACGCAGGGGAATGAAAAACTGTTTTTT. This gives the protein CASSYTQGNEKLFF.

This chain links TRBV30 with TRBJ2-7, with a tentative D call TRBD2 (5 bases). The CDR3 is 13 residues long. Looked up from germline, CDR1 is GTSNPN and CDR2 is SVGIG (reference sequence). V lost 2 bases, J lost 3 bases, and 11 bases lay in between. The CDR3: CAWSPGRGYEQYF. The CDR3 coding sequence is TGTGCCTGGAGTCCTGGGAGAGGCTACGAGCAGTACTTC.

V gene TRBV27 combines with J gene TRBJ1-2; no clear D gene. V was shortened by 2 bases and J by 2 bases, with 9 bases between the two germline ends. CDR1 MNHEY and CDR2 SMNVEV come from the germline V gene (reference sequence). CDR3 length equals 14 residues. The CDR3 sequence: CASSLLGGNYGYTF. As DNA, the CDR3 is TGTGCCAGCAGTTTACTTGGAGGAAACTATGGCTACACCTTC.

The rearrangement uses TRBV2 and TRBJ1-2; no definite D call. This CDR3 has 13 residues. V lost 0 bases and J lost 6, with 8 bases in between. The germline V gene has CDR1 SNHLY and CDR2 FYNNEI. The chain's CDR3 is CASSEAGRDGYTF. The CDR3 nucleotides read TGTGCCAGCAGTGAAGCAGGGAGGGATGGCTACACCTTC.

The chain uses TRBV4-1 and TRBJ1-1; D is unclear. This CDR3 contains 16 residues. The germline V and J ends were trimmed by 0 bases and 7 bases, with 18 bases remaining between them. From germline, CDR1 is MGHRA and CDR2 YSYEKL. The CDR3 coding sequence is TGCGCCAGCAGCCAAGAAATTGCGGGATCTCTGATTGAAGCTTTCTTT. The encoded protein is CASSQEIAGSLIEAFF.

This sequence joins TRBV5-1 and TRBJ2-7; TRBD1 aligns across 9 bases. The junction had 9 bases not matched to a gene; V was cut back by 5 bases and J by 3 bases. Germline CDR1 reads SGHRS; CDR2 reads YFSETQ. CDR3 length: 15 residues. In nucleotides, the CDR3 is TGCGCCAGCAGGGATCCGGACAGGGGACTCTACGAGCAGTACTTC. Residues: CASRDPDRGLYEQYF.

CDR3 nucleotide sequence: TGTGCCAGCAGCTTTAGCGGGACAGGGGGCGTGCATGGCTACACCTTC. It yields the protein CASSFSGTGGVHGYTF. V is TRBV7-2 and J is TRBJ1-2; TRBD1 matches at 12 bases. Trimming cost V 3 bases and J 6 bases; bases outside gene matches: 8. The CDR3 extends over 16 amino acids. Germline CDR1 reads SGHTA; CDR2 reads FQGNSA.

In this sample, this clone turned up once. V gene TRBV15 combines with J gene TRBJ2-7; 9 bases agree with TRBD2. Germline V gene lookup returns CDR1 LNHNV and CDR2 YYDKDF (reference sequence). This CDR3 spans 16 amino acids. The trim removed 0 bases at V and 2 bases at J, leaving 5 bases unmatched. The CDR3 loop is CATSRERPSGTYEQYF. CDR3 coding DNA: TGTGCCACCAGCAGAGAGAGGCCTAGCGGGACCTACGAGCAGTACTTC.

The rearrangement links TRBV7-9 to TRBJ2-7, with a possible D match to TRBD1 (6 bases). Germline CDR1 reads SEHNR; CDR2 reads FQNEAQ (reference sequence). Trimming removed 6 bases at V and 2 bases at J, with 14 bases between. The CDR3 has 14 amino acids. Here the CDR3 reads CASSPDRFPYEQYF. CDR3 nucleotide sequence: TGTGCCAGCAGTCCTGACAGGTTCCCCTACGAGCAGTACTTC.

This chain uses TRBV6-5 with TRBJ1-2, with 7 nucleotides matching TRBD1. The CDR3 consists of 13 residues. Germline trimming cut 3 bases from V and 4 bases from J; bases unmatched to any gene: 2. Germline V CDR1 and CDR2: MNHEY, SVGAGI. The CDR3 nucleotides are TGTGCCAGCAGTTATGACAGGGCCTATGGCTACACCTTC. Translation gives CASSYDRAYGYTF.

This rearrangement joins TRBV2 to TRBJ1-2, with TRBD1 matching 11 bases. The CDR3 extends over 14 amino acids. J gave up 4 bases and V 7 bases, and 5 bases lay outside the gene matches. Germline V gene lookup returns CDR1 SNHLY and CDR2 FYNNEI. The CDR3 protein is CASTEGQGGYGYTF. The CDR3, as DNA: TGTGCCAGCACCGAGGGACAGGGGGGCTATGGCTACACCTTC.

This chain joins TRBV6-6 and TRBJ2-3, with D perhaps TRBD1 (6 bases). Germline values: CDR1 MNHNY, CDR2 SVGAGI (reference sequence). Trimming shortened V by 3 bases and J by 0 bases, and 13 bases separated the two germline ends. This CDR3 is 16 amino acids long. CDR3 coding DNA: TGTGCCAGCAGTTATTCCCCAGGGGCTAGCACAGATACGCAGTATTTT. The encoded protein is CASSYSPGASTDTQYF.

This clone was observed once. The chain recombines TRBV2 with TRBJ1-5; D unclear. Germline V gene sequence: CDR1 SNHLY, CDR2 FYNNEI. With 2 bases removed from V and 2 bases from J, the gap between germline ends came to 4 bases. The CDR3 runs 13 residues. The CDR3 reads CASSERRNQPQHF. The CDR3 DNA sequence: TGTGCCAGCAGTGAACGTCGCAATCAGCCCCAGCATTTT.

The chain couples TRBV29-1 to TRBJ1-2; D not certain. Per germline, CDR1 SQVTM and CDR2 ANQGSEA. This CDR3 has 13 residues. Trimming cost V 5 bases and J 3 bases, with 13 bases left between them. The CDR3 is CSVRHAPDYGYTF. CDR3 nucleotides: TGCAGCGTTCGACACGCCCCGGACTATGGCTACACCTTC.

V gene TRBV27 combines with J gene TRBJ1-5; a weak D match, TRBD1 (6 bases). The CDR3 contains 14 residues. The V and J ends lost 6 bases and 5 bases respectively, with 14 bases between them. Germline lookup yields CDR1 MNHEY and CDR2 SMNVEV (reference sequence). Here the CDR3 reads CASSPSRGYQPQHF. The DNA of the CDR3 is TGTGCCAGCAGCCCCAGCAGGGGTTATCAGCCCCAGCATTTT.

The chain links TRBV7-6 to TRBJ1-6; D might be TRBD1 (6 bases). The CDR3 totals 15 residues. Germline assignment: CDR1 SGHVS and CDR2 FNYEAQ. The V and J ends lost 4 bases and 8 bases respectively, with 15 bases between them. The CDR3 nucleotides are TGTGCCAGCAGCTCGCCAACAGGGACCGATTCACCCCTCCACTTT. The encoded protein is CASSSPTGTDSPLHF.

The J gene is TRBJ2-1, the V gene TRBV10-1, with D uncertain. The CDR3 spans 14 residues. Germline V gene lookup returns CDR1 WNHNN and CDR2 SYGVQD (reference sequence). V was trimmed by 0 bases and J by 3 bases, leaving 6 bases between them. The CDR3 here is CASSESVGYNEQFF. The CDR3, as DNA: TGCGCCAGCAGTGAGTCGGTCGGCTACAATGAGCAGTTCTTC.

V and J are TRBV2 and TRBJ1-2, with 10 nucleotides matching TRBD1. The V and J ends lost 8 bases and 5 bases, in that order; junction bases with no gene match: 11. Germline CDR1 is SNHLY and CDR2 is FYNNEI. This CDR3 is built from 15 residues. The CDR3 loop is CASDDDRGPGYGYTF. The CDR3 coding sequence is TGTGCCAGCGACGACGACAGGGGGCCCGGTTATGGCTACACCTTC. Variable domain in full (rest from reference TRBV2 and TRBJ1-2): EPEVTQTPSHQVTQMGQEVILRCVPISNHLYFYWYRQILGQKVEFLVSFYNNEISEKSEIFDDQFSVERPDGSNFTLKIRSTKLEDSAMYFCASDDDRGPGYGYTFGSGTRLTVV.

V gene TRBV9 combines with J gene TRBJ1-3; 8 bases fit TRBD1. This CDR3 contains 18 residues. V dropped 3 bases and J dropped 0; count of bases not matched to a gene: 11. In germline, CDR1 is SGDLS, CDR2 YYNGEE. CDR3 DNA: TGTGCCAGCAGCGAGCGGGACAGGCCGAACCTCTCTGGAAACACCATATATTTT. It specifies CASSERDRPNLSGNTIYF. The full variable domain, rest sourced from reference TRBV9 and TRBJ1-3, is DSGVTQTPKHLITATGQRVTLRCSPRSGDLSVYWYQQSLDQGLQFLIQYYNGEERAKGNILERFSAQQFPDLHSELNLSSLELGDSALYFCASSERDRPNLSGNTIYFGEGSWLTVV.

The rearrangement links TRBV7-2 to TRBJ2-1; TRBD2 agrees at 11 bases. CDR3 length equals 15 residues. Germline assignment: CDR1 SGHTA and CDR2 FQGNSA. Trimming cost V 5 bases and J 12 bases; bases outside gene matches: 12. CDR3: CASSPVGSGGAGQFF. The DNA for the CDR3 is TGTGCCAGCAGCCCGGTGGGTAGCGGGGGGGCTGGGCAGTTCTTC.

This clone was detected once. The chain recombines TRBV14 with TRBJ2-3, with 7 bases matching TRBD2. V was clipped by 4 bases and J by 0 bases; unmatched bases: 4. The CDR3 totals 15 residues. Germline V gives CDR1 SGHDN, CDR2 FVKESK. CDR3 sequence (DNA): TGTGCCAGCAGCCGGGGGGGATCTAGCACAGATACGCAGTATTTT. This encodes CASSRGGSSTDTQYF.